This TCR beta chain originates from a study of T-cell memory formation after mild COVID-19. Study in general: Largely, the TCR clusters proved donor specific. Study-wide findings and caveats: Certain responding clones were present in pre-infection memory, suggesting participation of cross-reactive memory.

TCRalpha and TCRbeta libraries used 5'RACE with constant-segment primers and UMIs. Each CDR3 protein is one row after TCRdb ran MiXCR on the 5' RACE reads. The sample records 350,000 to 500,000 distinct CDR3 sequences, less than 25% being singletons. For this clonotype: Its specificity is unknown.

From germline, CDR1 is SGHRS and CDR2 YFSETQ. The CDR3 is made up of 16 amino acids. The germline V and J ends were trimmed by 0 bases and 6 bases, with 16 bases remaining between them. The chain links TRBV5-1 to TRBJ2-1; either TRBD1 or TRBD2 may fit D (5 bases each). What was sequenced was PBMCs or a T cell subset sorted from them (not recorded which). This TCR came from an adult woman who had mild COVID-19 (a few samples of this study predate the infection). Cell type and time point are not known. CDR3 nucleotides: TGCGCCAGCAGCTTGGGCCCCGGGACCCCAGGCAATGAGCAGTTCTTC. As protein: CASSLGPGTPGNEQFF.